A single T cell receptor beta chain is shown here with its context. This receptor's antigen is unknown. The record has no base qualities; no much larger clone is one base away. The germline V gene (reference sequence) sets CDR1 to LGHDT and CDR2 to YNNKEL. Its CDR3 holds 13 amino acids, cysteine through phenylalanine. The entry retains the CDR3 DNA only, 39 bases that are in frame from base 1. V is reduced by 1 base and J by 1 base, leaving a spacing of 4 bases between them. This entry is derived from a study of Ad26.COV2.S vaccination and SARS-CoV-2 variants (dated by TCRdb to about 2021). At the level of the whole study: Donors in the vaccine arm were drawn from COV1001, a phase I-IIa trial of Ad26.COV2.S in healthy adults that was multicentre, randomized, double-blind and placebo-controlled. Blinding of investigators to trial group allocation was maintained during experiments and outcome assessment. The TCR-sequenced set comprised roughly 30 samples: some 19 Ad26.COV2.S vaccine recipients, 5 placebo recipients and 8 SARS-CoV-2 convalescent individuals. Dosing of Ad26.COV2.S was intramuscular, at either 5x10^10 or 1x10^11 viral particles, delivered as one shot or as two shots spaced 56 days apart. Trial participants were randomized into five groups of five: low-dose or high-dose Ad26.COV2.S given once or twice, or placebo on both occasions. TCRbeta repertoire sequencing was used to assess the specificity and breadth of SARS-CoV-2-reactive T cell receptors after Ad26.COV2.S vaccination.

The research as a whole found: Comparable non-spike TCR breadth was observed between vaccine and placebo recipients, consistent with only spike being contained in the vaccine. Spike-specific TCR breadth was higher in Ad26.COV2.S recipients than in placebo recipients (P = 0.0014). The study lacked the statistical power to compare responses across vaccine doses or regimens. According to the authors, total T cell responses may have been underestimated by the TCR breadth and depth analyses. Substantial breadth of spike-specific CD8+ and CD4+ T cell responses was reported after vaccination.

The immunoSEQ Assay was used to sequence TCRbeta CDR3 regions. After extraction, genomic DNA underwent amplification by bias-controlled multiplex PCR, followed by high-throughput sequencing. Regarding the original processing steps: Collapsing and filtering of sequences were performed to quantify the absolute abundance of each unique TCRbeta CDR3 region. T cell fraction was estimated by normalization of TCRbeta template counts to usable DNA, with usable DNA being measured through amplification of reference genes present in all nucleated cells. Repertoire TCRs were annotated as SARS-CoV-2-specific when V gene, CDR3 amino acid sequence and J gene were exactly matched to a known reactive TCR set. The reference SARS-CoV-2 TCR set was derived from MIRA and filtered for enrichment in COVID-19-positive ImmuneCODE repertoires, a step that removed public or cross-reactive TCRs. Using the MIRA antigens, annotated TCRs were further analysed by specific ORF or by position within an ORF. Breadth was defined as the number of annotated unique rearrangements divided by the total number of unique productive rearrangements, and depth was defined as the summed frequency of the annotated unique rearrangements. Two-sided Wilcoxon rank-sum tests were used to compare TCR breadth between groups. As stored in TCRdb, this immuneACCESS dataset retains in-frame rearrangements with V and J assigned. A fraction of the clones does not appear; measured against another copy, unresolved V genes explain less than half of the discrepancy, and the remainder lacks a known reason. V, J and clone size reflect that table, while D and trimming were determined from the DNA. The sample contains roughly 390,000 clones, 88% of them found a single time. The ten largest clones add up to under 4% of the sample.

The sample's treatment or condition label is to be understood as: some 20 received Ad26.COV2.S at low or high dose, single or two shots; 5 received placebo; per-sample allocation not given. For vaccine and placebo recipients, the sequenced repertoires came from samples collected on day 63 after the first injection. Cohort 1b enrolled fewer than 30 adults aged 18-55 years at a single site in Boston, USA, between 29 July and 7 August 2020. Ad26.COV2.S was a replication-incompetent adenovirus type 26 vector that expressed a prefusion-stabilized SARS-CoV-2 spike protein derived from the original Wuhan strain.

Recombination connected TRBV3-1 (or the pseudogene TRBV3-2) to TRBJ1-1; the D gene identity is not certain. This sample comprised peripheral blood, obtained in a trial of Ad26.COV2.S vaccine versus placebo. This clonotype was obtained from a person aged 18-65 years who received the Ad26.COV2.S COVID-19 vaccine or a placebo. The bases are TGTGCCAGCAGCCAAGTGGCGAACACTGAAGCTTTCTTT. The resulting protein is CASSQVANTEAFF.